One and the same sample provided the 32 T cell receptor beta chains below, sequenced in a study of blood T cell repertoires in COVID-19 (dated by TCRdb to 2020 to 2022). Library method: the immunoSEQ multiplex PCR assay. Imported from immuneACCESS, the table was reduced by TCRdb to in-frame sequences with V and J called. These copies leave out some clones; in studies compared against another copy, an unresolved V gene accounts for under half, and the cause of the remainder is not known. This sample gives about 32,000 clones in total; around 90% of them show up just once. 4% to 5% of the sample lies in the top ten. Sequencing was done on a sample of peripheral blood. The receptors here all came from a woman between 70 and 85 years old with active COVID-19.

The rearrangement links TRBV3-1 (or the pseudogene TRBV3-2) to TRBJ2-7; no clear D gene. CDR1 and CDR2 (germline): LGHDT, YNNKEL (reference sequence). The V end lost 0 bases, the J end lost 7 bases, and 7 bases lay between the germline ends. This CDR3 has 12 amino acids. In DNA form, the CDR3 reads TGTGCCAGCAGCCAAGATCGAGAGGAGCAGTACTTC. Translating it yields CASSQDREEQYF.

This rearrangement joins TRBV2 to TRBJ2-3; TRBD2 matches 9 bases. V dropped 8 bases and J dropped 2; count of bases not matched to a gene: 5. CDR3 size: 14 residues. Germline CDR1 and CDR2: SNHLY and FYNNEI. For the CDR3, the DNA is TGTGCCAGCCTAACTAGCGGGCTCACAGATACGCAGTATTTT. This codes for CASLTSGLTDTQYF.

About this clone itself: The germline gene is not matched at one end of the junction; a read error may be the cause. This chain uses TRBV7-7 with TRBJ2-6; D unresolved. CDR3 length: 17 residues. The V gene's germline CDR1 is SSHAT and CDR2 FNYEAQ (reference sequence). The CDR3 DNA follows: TGTGCTAGCAGCCCAGCGAGTTTGAGCTCTGGGGCCAACGTCCTGACTTTC. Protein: CASSPASLSSGANVLTF.

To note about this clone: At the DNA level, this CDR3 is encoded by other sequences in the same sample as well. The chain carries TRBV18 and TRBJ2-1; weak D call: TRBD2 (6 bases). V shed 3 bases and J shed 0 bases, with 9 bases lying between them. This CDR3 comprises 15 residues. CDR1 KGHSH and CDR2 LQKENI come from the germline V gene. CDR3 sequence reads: CASSPGGSSYNEQFF. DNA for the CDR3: TGTGCCAGCTCACCCGGAGGGAGCTCCTACAATGAGCAGTTCTTC. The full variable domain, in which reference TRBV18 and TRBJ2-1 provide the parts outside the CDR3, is NAGVMQNPRHLVRRRGQEARLRCSPMKGHSHVYWYRQLPEEGLKFMVYLQKENIIDESGMPKERFSAEFPKEGPSILRIQQVVRGDSAAYFCASSPGGSSYNEQFFGPGTRLTVL.

As DNA, the CDR3 is TGTGCCAGCAGTGGACAGGATCATCAGCCCCAGCATTTT. Translating gives CASSGQDHQPQHF. V gene TRBV28 combines with J gene TRBJ1-5, with 7 nucleotides matching TRBD1. This CDR3 spans 13 amino acids. Trimming cost V 5 bases and J 5 bases; bases outside gene matches: 3. Per the germline V gene, CDR1 is MDHEN and CDR2 is SYDVKM.

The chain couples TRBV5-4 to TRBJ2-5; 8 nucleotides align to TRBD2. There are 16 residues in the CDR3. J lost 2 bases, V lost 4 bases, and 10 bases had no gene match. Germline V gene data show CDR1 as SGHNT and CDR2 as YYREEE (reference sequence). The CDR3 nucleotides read TGTGCCAGCAGCCTCTTCGGGGGGGCCCGGCAAGAGACCCAGTACTTC. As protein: CASSLFGGARQETQYF.

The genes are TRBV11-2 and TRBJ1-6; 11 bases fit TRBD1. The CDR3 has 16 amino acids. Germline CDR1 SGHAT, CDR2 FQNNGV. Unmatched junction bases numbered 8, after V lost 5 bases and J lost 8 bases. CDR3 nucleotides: TGTGCCAGCAGCGGTTACCGGGACAGGGGGGATTCACCCCTCCACTTT. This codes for CASSGYRDRGDSPLHF.

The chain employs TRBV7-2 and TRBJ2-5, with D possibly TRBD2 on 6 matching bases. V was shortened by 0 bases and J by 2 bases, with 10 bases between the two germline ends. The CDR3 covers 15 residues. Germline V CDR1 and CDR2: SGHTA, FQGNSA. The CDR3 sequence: CASSLAGSGQETQYF. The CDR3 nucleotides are TGTGCCAGCAGCTTAGCCGGAAGCGGGCAAGAGACCCAGTACTTC.

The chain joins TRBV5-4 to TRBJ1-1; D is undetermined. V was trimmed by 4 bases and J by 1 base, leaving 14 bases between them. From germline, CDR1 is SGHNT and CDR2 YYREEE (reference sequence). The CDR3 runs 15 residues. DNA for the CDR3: TGTGCCAGCAGCCCCCGCGAGGGAACGAACACTGAAGCTTTCTTT. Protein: CASSPREGTNTEAFF.

CDR3 sequence (DNA): TGCGCCAGCAGCACCCGACAGGGGGGCACTGAAGCTTTCTTT. It specifies CASSTRQGGTEAFF. The V gene is TRBV5-1, the J gene TRBJ1-1, with 9 nucleotides matching TRBD1. J lost 4 bases, V lost 4 bases, and 5 bases had no gene match. CDR3 size: 14 residues. Germline V gives CDR1 SGHRS, CDR2 YFSETQ.

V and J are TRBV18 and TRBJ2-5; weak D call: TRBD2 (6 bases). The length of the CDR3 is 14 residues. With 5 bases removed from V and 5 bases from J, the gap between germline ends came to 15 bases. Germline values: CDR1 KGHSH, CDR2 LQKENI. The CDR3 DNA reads TGTGCCAGCTCAATCACTAGCTTCGGTGAGACCCAGTACTTC. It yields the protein CASSITSFGETQYF.

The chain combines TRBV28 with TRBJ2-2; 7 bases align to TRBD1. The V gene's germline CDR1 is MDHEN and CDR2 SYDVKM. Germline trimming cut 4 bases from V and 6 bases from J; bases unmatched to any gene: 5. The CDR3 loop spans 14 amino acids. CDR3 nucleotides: TGTGCCAGCAGTTCCGGACAGGCCCCCGGGGAGCTGTTTTTT. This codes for CASSSGQAPGELFF.

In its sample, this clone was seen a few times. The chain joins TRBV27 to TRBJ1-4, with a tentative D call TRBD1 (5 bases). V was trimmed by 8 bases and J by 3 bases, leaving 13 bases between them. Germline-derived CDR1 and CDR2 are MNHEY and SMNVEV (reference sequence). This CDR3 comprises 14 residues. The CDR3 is CASRPGLANEKLFF. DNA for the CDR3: TGTGCCAGCCGGCCAGGGCTGGCTAATGAAAAACTGTTTTTT.

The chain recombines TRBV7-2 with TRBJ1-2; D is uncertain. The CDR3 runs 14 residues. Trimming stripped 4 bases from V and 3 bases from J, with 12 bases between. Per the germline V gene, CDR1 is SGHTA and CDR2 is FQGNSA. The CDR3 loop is CASSSTSGDYGYTF. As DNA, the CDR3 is TGTGCCAGCAGCTCCACTTCCGGGGACTATGGCTACACCTTC.

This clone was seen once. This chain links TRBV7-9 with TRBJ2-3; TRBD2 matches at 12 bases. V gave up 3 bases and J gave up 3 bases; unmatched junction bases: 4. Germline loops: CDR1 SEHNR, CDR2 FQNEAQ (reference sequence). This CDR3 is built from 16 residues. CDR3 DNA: TGTGCCAGCAGCTTTCGGACTAGCGGGGAGACAGATACGCAGTATTTT. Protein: CASSFRTSGETDTQYF. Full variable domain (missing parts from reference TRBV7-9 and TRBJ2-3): DTGVSQNPRHKITKRGQNVTFRCDPISEHNRLYWYRQTLGQGPEFLTYFQNEAQLEKSRLLSDRFSAERPKGSFSTLEIQRTEQGDSAMYLCASSFRTSGETDTQYFGPGTRLTVL.

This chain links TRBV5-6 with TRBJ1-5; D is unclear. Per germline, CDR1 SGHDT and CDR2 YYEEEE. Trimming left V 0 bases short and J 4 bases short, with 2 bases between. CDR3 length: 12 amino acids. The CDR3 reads CASSLANQPQHF. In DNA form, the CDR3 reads TGTGCCAGCAGCTTGGCGAATCAGCCCCAGCATTTT.

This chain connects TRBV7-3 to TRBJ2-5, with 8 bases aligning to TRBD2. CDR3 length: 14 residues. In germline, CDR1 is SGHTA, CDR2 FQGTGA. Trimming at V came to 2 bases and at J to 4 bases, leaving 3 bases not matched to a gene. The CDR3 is CASSLGLATETQYF. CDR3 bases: TGTGCCAGCAGCTTAGGACTAGCCACAGAGACCCAGTACTTC.

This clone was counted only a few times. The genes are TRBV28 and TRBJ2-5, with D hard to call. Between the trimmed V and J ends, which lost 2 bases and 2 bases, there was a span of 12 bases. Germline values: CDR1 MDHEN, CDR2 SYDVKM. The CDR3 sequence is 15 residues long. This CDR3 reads CASSLGGRQQETQYF. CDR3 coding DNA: TGTGCCAGCAGTTTAGGTGGCAGACAACAAGAGACCCAGTACTTC.

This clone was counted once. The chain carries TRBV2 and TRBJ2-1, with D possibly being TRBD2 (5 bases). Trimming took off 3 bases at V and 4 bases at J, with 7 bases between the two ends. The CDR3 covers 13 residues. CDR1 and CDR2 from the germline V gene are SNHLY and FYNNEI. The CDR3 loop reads CASSEDSYNEQFF. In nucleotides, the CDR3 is TGTGCCAGCAGTGAGGACTCATACAATGAGCAGTTCTTC.

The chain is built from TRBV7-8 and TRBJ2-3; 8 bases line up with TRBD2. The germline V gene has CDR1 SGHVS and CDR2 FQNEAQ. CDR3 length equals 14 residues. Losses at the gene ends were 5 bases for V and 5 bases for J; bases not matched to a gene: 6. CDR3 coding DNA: TGTGCCAGCAGCGGCGGGGGGTCGAGAGATACGCAGTATTTT. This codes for CASSGGGSRDTQYF.

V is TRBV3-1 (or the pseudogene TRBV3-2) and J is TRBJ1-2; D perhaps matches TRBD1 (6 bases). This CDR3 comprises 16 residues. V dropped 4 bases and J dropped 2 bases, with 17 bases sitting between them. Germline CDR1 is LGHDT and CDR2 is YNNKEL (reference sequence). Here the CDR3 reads CASSPWDISANYGYTF. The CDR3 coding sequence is TGTGCCAGCAGCCCTTGGGACATCTCGGCCAACTATGGCTACACCTTC.

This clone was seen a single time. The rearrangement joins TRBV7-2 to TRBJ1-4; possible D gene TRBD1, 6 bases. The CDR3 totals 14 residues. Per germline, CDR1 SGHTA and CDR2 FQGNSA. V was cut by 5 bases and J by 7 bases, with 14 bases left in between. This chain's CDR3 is CASSKQGRGEKLFF. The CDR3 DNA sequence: TGTGCCAGCAGCAAACAGGGAAGGGGTGAAAAACTGTTTTTT. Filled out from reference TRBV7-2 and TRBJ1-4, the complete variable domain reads GAGVSQSPSNKVTEKGKDVELRCDPISGHTALYWYRQSLGQGLEFLIYFQGNSAPDKSGLPSDRFSAERTGGSVSTLTIQRTQQEDSAVYLCASSKQGRGEKLFFGSGTQLSVL.

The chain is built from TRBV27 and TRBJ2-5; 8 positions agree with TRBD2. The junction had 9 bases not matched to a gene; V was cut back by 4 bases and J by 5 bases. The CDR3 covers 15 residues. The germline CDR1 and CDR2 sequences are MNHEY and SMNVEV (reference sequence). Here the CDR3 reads CASSWASGGGETQYF. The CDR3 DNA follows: TGTGCCAGCAGTTGGGCCAGCGGGGGCGGGGAGACCCAGTACTTC.

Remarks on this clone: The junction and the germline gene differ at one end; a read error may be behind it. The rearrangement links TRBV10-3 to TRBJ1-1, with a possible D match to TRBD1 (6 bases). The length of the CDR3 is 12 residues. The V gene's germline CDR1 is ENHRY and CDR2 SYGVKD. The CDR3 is CALRGQNTEAFF. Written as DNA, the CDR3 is TGTGCCCTCAGGGGACAGAACACTGAAGCTTTCTTT.

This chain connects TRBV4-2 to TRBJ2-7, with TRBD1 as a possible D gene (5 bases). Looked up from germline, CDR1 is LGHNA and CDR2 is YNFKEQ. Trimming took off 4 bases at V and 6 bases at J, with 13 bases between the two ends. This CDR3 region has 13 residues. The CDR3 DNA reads TGTGCCAGCAGCCTGGACACTGCCCGCGAGCAGTACTTC. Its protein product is CASSLDTAREQYF.

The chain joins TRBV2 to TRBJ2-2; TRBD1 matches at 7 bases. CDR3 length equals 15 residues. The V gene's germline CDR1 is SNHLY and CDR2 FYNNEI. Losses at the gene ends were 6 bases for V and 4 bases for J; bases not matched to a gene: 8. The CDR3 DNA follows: TGTGCCAGCAGCTCCGACAGGGTGGGCACCGGGGAGCTGTTTTTT. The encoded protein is CASSSDRVGTGELFF.

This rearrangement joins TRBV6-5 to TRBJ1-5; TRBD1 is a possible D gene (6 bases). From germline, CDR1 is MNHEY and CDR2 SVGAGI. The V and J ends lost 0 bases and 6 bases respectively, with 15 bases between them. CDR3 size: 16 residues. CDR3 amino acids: CASSYSRGGAGQPQHF. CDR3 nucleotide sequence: TGTGCCAGCAGTTACTCGAGGGGGGGCGCGGGTCAGCCCCAGCATTTT.

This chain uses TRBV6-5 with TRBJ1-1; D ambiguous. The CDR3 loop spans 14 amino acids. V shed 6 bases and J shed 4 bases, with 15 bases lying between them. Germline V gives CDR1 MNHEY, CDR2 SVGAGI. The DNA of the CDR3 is TGTGCCAGCAGCCCCGGGGTCGGAATCACTGAAGCTTTCTTT. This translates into CASSPGVGITEAFF.

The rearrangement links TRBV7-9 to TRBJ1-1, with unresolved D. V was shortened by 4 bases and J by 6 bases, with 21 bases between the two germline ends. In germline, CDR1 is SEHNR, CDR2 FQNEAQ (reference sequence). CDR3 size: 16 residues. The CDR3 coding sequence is TGTGCCAGCAGCTCCCGTCGTATCGGGAGGTTAGCTGAAGCTTTCTTT. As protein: CASSSRRIGRLAEAFF.

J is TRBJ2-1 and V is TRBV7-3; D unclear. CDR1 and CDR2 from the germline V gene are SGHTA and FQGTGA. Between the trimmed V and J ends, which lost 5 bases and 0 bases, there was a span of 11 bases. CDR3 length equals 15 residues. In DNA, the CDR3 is TGTGCCAGCAGCCAGAATACTAACTCCTACAATGAGCAGTTCTTC. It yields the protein CASSQNTNSYNEQFF. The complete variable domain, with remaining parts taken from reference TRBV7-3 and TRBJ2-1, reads GAGVSQTPSNKVTEKGKYVELRCDPISGHTALYWYRQSLGQGPEFLIYFQGTGAADDSGLPNDRFFAVRPEGSVSTLKIQRTERGDSAVYLCASSQNTNSYNEQFFGPGTRLTVL.

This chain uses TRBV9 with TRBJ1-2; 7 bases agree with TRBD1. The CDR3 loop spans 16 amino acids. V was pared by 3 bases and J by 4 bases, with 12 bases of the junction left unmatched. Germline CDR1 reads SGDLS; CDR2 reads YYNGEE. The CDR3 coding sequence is TGTGCCAGCAGCGAGGGGGCTGGGAAAGGGTTCTATGGCTACACCTTC. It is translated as CASSEGAGKGFYGYTF. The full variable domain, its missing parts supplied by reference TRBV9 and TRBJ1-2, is DSGVTQTPKHLITATGQRVTLRCSPRSGDLSVYWYQQSLDQGLQFLIQYYNGEERAKGNILERFSAQQFPDLHSELNLSSLELGDSALYFCASSEGAGKGFYGYTFGSGTRLTVV.

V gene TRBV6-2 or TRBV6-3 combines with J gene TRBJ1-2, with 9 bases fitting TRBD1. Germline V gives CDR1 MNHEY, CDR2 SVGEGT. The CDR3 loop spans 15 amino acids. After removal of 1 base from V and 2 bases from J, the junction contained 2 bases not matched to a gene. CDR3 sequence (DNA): TGTGCCAGCAGTTACTTCGGGACAGGGAACTATGGCTACACCTTC. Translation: CASSYFGTGNYGYTF.